The clone carrying this T cell receptor beta chain was seen only a few times. This CDR3 contains 14 residues. Sequencing was performed with immunoSEQ multiplex PCR; in TCRdb, only in-frame clones are kept and a portion is missing. The profile shows 40,000 to 60,000 clones, roughly 89% of them singletons. These data originate in a study of T cell responses to AZD1222 COVID-19 vaccine. The J gene is TRBJ2-7, the V gene TRBV21-1; the table's D call, TRBD2, has no DNA check behind it. TRBV21-1 is deemed a pseudogene. Sequencing used peripheral blood, obtained 28 days after the second AZD1222 dose. This TCR was sampled from an adult who received the AZD1222 COVID-19 vaccine. The CDR3 region has the DNA TGTGCCAGCAGCCCCCGACTTGGAGTCTACGAGCAGTACTTC. It encodes CASSPRLGVYEQYF.